Listed below are T cell receptor beta chains from one sample, sequenced in a study of early T cells in non-severe SARS-CoV-2 infection. TCRdb analysed the 5' RACE reads with MiXCR anew, one entry per CDR3 protein. The sample includes more than 25,000 distinct CDR3 sequences, 5% to 6.5% seen only once; the top ten take more than 0.7%. Sequenced material: whole blood. These receptors all stem from an adult who was a healthcare worker with PCR-confirmed SARS-CoV-2 infection or an uninfected control (not recorded which). The CDR3 runs from the conserved cysteine through the conserved F or W. The D gene is left open where the match is weak. Size values are once, few and many counts, or a class for expanded clones, and some rows have none.

.	many	TRBV27	TRBJ1-3	TGTGCCAGCAGTTTACGAATATCTGGAAACACCATATATTTT	CASSLRISGNTIYF
.	few	TRBV12-3/TRBV12-4	TRBJ1-1	TGTGCCAGCAGTTCCGGTGGGGGGATCTGGGTCCCTGGAGCTTTCTTT	CASSSGGGIWVPGAFF
.	many	TRBV11-2	TRBJ2-4	TGTGCCAGCAGCTTACGAACAGGCGGGTCAGCTAATAGATTCCGTAGACTAGCCAAAAACATTCAGTACTTC	CASSLRTGGSANRFRRLAKNIQYF
.	many	TRBV28	TRBJ1-1	TGTGCCAGCAGTCCCCGAACCCGCCCTGAAGCTTTCTTT	CASSPRTRPEAFF
TRBD2	many	TRBV28	TRBJ2-2	TGTGCCACCCGGGGGGGGTTCAAGAACACCGGGGAGCTGTTTTTT	CATRGGFKNTGELFF
.	many	TRBV28	TRBJ2-7	TGTGCCAGCAGTTTTGCGGGGGCTGGGTCCTACGAGCAGTACTTC	CASSFAGAGSYEQYF
TRBD2	many	TRBV6-5	TRBJ2-7	TGTGCCAGCAGTTACTCGGTGGGACTAGTTGACGAGCAGTACTTC	CASSYSVGLVDEQYF
.	.	TRBV10-3	TRBJ2-7	TGTGCCATCGGACTCGTCTCCTACGAGCAGTACTTC	CAIGLVSYEQYF
.	many	TRBV6-1	TRBJ2-7	TGTGCCAGCACACGGACGGGGGTCTTAAGGTCCTACGAGCAGTACTTC	CASTRTGVLRSYEQYF
.	.	TRBV2	TRBJ2-3	TGTGCCAGCAGTGAACGAGGGCCTGAGAGCACAGATACGCAGTATTTT	CASSERGPESTDTQYF
.	few	TRBV20-1	TRBJ2-3	TGCAGTCTTAGCGGCGACTCAATGACCACAGATACGCAGTATTTT	CSLSGDSMTTDTQYF
TRBD2	many	TRBV20-1	TRBJ2-1	TGCAGTGCTAGAGATCCCATCAACGGCGGGAGAGACAATGAGCAGTTCTTC	CSARDPINGGRDNEQFF
TRBD2	few	TRBV19	TRBJ2-7	TGTGCCAGTTCTCTTAGCGGGGCATACGAGCAGTACTTC	CASSLSGAYEQYF
.	many	TRBV13	TRBJ2-5	TGTGCCAGCAGCTTACGAGGACTCCAAGAGACCCAGTACTTC	CASSLRGLQETQYF
TRBD1	.	TRBV7-9	TRBJ1-3	TGTGCCAGCAGCTCAGTCCAGGGGGAACACTCTGGAAACACCATATATTTT	CASSSVQGEHSGNTIYF
.	many	TRBV30	TRBJ1-2	TGTGCCTGGAGCGGCAGGACGCACGATGGCTACACCTTC	CAWSGRTHDGYTF
.	few	TRBV5-1	TRBJ2-3	TGCGCCAGCAGCTCAGGACAGAACACAGATACGCAGTATTTT	CASSSGQNTDTQYF
.	.	TRBV20-1	TRBJ1-1	TGCAGTGCCGGCGGTTGGGGGACTGGTACTGAAGCTTTCTTT	CSAGGWGTGTEAFF
TRBD1	many	TRBV5-4	TRBJ2-5	TGTGCCAGCAGCTGGGGGGACAGGGACCAAGAGACCCAGTACTTC	CASSWGDRDQETQYF
TRBD1	medium-sized	TRBV6-2/TRBV6-3	TRBJ1-5	TGTGCCAGCAGTTACTCGACAGGGAGTCAGCCCCAGCATTTT	CASSYSTGSQPQHF
TRBD1	.	TRBV5-1	TRBJ2-1	TGCGCCAGCAGCTTCTGGACAGGGCTTTACAATGAGCAGTTCTTC	CASSFWTGLYNEQFF
.	many	TRBV7-9	TRBJ1-4	TGTGCCAGCAGCCGATTACAGGGAGCTAATGAAAAACTGTTTTTT	CASSRLQGANEKLFF
.	many	TRBV20-1	TRBJ1-2	TGCAGTGCTCCGTCGGAGGGCGGCTATGGCTACACCTTC	CSAPSEGGYGYTF
.	many	TRBV6-9	TRBJ2-7	TGTGCCAGCAGCTCGGCGGTTAGCTCCTACGAGCAGTACTTC	CASSSAVSSYEQYF
.	many	TRBV29-1	TRBJ1-1	TGCAGCGTTGTTTCGGTTACTGAAGCTTTCTTT	CSVVSVTEAFF
.	many	TRBV20-1	TRBJ1-6	TGCAGTGCTAGAGATCTAGGGGGGAAATCACCCCTCCACTTT	CSARDLGGKSPLHF
.	many	TRBV7-6	TRBJ2-1	TGTGCCAGCAGCTTCAGGGGAACTAATTCCTACAATGAGCAGTTCTTC	CASSFRGTNSYNEQFF
TRBD2	medium-sized	TRBV30	TRBJ2-7	TGTGCCTGGAGTTGGGAGGGCGAGCAGTACTTC	CAWSWEGEQYF
.	many	TRBV10-3	TRBJ1-2	TGTGCCATCAGTGGGGGAGGAACGACTTATGGCTACACCTTC	CAISGGGTTYGYTF
.	few	TRBV27	TRBJ1-1	TGTGCCAGCAGTAATTGGAGGGTGAACACTGAAGCTTTCTTT	CASSNWRVNTEAFF
.	few	TRBV28	TRBJ1-3	TGTGCCAGCAGTTTAACCCTTCCCCCCTCTGGAAACACCATATATTTT	CASSLTLPPSGNTIYF
.	few	TRBV18	TRBJ2-3	TGTGTCAGCTCAGGGACCAGGGCGAATACGCAGTATTTT	CVSSGTRANTQYF
.	many	TRBV20-1	TRBJ2-2	TGCAGTGCTGGGGGACGGATCTCCGAGGAGCTGTTTTTT	CSAGGRISEELFF
TRBD1	many	TRBV7-9	TRBJ1-1	TGTGCCAGCAGCCGTGACAGGGGCGCTGAAGCTTTCTTT	CASSRDRGAEAFF
.	many	TRBV7-2	TRBJ2-3	TGTGCCAGCAGCTCGCGGAGGGGGCTTGGGACAGATACGCAGTATTTT	CASSSRRGLGTDTQYF
TRBD2	many	TRBV19	TRBJ2-1	TGTGCCAGTAGCATCGGAAGCCATACTAGCGGGGGGGTTATGGAGCAGTTCTTC	CASSIGSHTSGGVMEQFF
.	few	TRBV3-1	TRBJ2-1	TGTGCCAGCAGCCCGGCGCTCCACGCTTTGGAGCAGTTCTTC	CASSPALHALEQFF
.	.	TRBV20-1	TRBJ2-3	TGCAGTGCTAGGCGCCCGGGCACAGATACGCAGTATTTT	CSARRPGTDTQYF
.	many	TRBV12-3/TRBV12-4	TRBJ1-5	TGTGCCAGCAGCCCTGTATGGAGTCAGCCCCAGCATTTT	CASSPVWSQPQHF
.	few	TRBV7-9	TRBJ2-6	TGTGCCCTTAAGGCGGGAGGGGCCAACGTCCTGACTTTC	CALKAGGANVLTF
TRBD1	.	TRBV7-2	TRBJ1-2	TGTGCCAGCAGCCTCCTACAGGGGGAGGAGGGCTACACCTTC	CASSLLQGEEGYTF
.	many	TRBV2	TRBJ1-2	TGTGCCAGCAGTATGATAGGACAGCTAACACTGAACTATGGCTACACCTTC	CASSMIGQLTLNYGYTF
TRBD1	.	TRBV12-5	TRBJ2-3	TGTGCTAGTGGATCCGGGACAGACAATACAGATACGCAGTATTTT	CASGSGTDNTDTQYF
.	.	TRBV14	TRBJ1-2	TGTGCCAGCAGCCGGGACGGTAACTATGGCTACACCTTC	CASSRDGNYGYTF
.	many	TRBV24-1	TRBJ2-7	TGTGCCACCGCCGCATCGACAGGTAACTACGAGCAGTACTTC	CATAASTGNYEQYF
TRBD1	few	TRBV7-6	TRBJ2-5	TGTGCCAGCAGCCAACCGACAGGGCGAGGCGGGACCCAGTACTTC	CASSQPTGRGGTQYF
TRBD2	many	TRBV7-9	TRBJ2-7	TGTGCCAGCAGCAGAATGACTAGCATGGGCGAGCAGTACTTC	CASSRMTSMGEQYF
TRBD2	many	TRBV7-9	TRBJ2-1	TGTGCCAGCCTAGCGGGAGCCCTCAACAATGAGCAGTTCTTC	CASLAGALNNEQFF
TRBD2	many	TRBV3-1	TRBJ2-1	TGTGCCAGCAGCCTTCGGACTAGCGGGAGTGAGCAGTTCTTC	CASSLRTSGSEQFF
.	few	TRBV19	TRBJ1-1	TGTGCCAGTACCCCGGGGTACAGGGACACTGAAGCTTTCTTT	CASTPGYRDTEAFF
.	few	TRBV18	TRBJ2-1	TGTGCCAGCTCACCCCACTACAGGAACTACAATGAGCAGTTCTTC	CASSPHYRNYNEQFF
TRBD1	many	TRBV28	TRBJ1-1	TGTGCCAGCAGCCTACCAGGGGGCAAAGCTGAAGCTTTCTTT	CASSLPGGKAEAFF
.	many	TRBV11-2	TRBJ1-2	TGTGCCAGCAGCCAATCGGCAGGGAGAGGGGGACTCTATGGCTACACCTTC	CASSQSAGRGGLYGYTF
.	few	TRBV25-1	TRBJ2-3	TGTGCCAGCAGGGACTGGAGGACTCAAGGGGATACGCAGTATTTT	CASRDWRTQGDTQYF
.	many	TRBV20-1	TRBJ1-1	TGCAGTGCAAGAGATCTCAGGGGCGGTGGGCCTGAAGCTTTCTTT	CSARDLRGGGPEAFF
.	.	TRBV24-1	TRBJ1-2	TGTGCCACCAGTGAATCGATCTGGAACTATGGCTACACCTTC	CATSESIWNYGYTF
TRBD1	.	TRBV19	TRBJ2-1	TGTGCCAGTAGTACGGACAGGGGCTGGGAGCAGTTCTTC	CASSTDRGWEQFF
.	few	TRBV28	TRBJ2-7	TGTGCCAGCAGTTTCGCCGACACCGAGGCGAGTAGGCAGTACTTC	CASSFADTEASRQYF
.	.	TRBV7-2	TRBJ1-6	TGTGCCAGCAGCTTGGAGAGACCACCCCTCCACTTT	CASSLERPPLHF